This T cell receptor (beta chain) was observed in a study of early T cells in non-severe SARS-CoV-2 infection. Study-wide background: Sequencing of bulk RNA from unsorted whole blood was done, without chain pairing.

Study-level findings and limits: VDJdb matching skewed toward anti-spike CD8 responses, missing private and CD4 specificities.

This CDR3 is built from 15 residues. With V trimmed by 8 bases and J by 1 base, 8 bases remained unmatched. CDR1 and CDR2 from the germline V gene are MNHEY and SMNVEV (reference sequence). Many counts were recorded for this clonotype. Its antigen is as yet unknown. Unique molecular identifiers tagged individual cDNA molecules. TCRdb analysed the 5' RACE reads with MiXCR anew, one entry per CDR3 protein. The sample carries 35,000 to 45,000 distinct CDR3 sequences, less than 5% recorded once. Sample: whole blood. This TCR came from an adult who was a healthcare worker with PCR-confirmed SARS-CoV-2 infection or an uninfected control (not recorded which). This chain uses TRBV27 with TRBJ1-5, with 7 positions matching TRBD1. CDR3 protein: CASSQGGNSNQPQHF. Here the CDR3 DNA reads TGTGCCAGCTCTCAGGGGGGGAACAGCAATCAGCCCCAGCATTTT.